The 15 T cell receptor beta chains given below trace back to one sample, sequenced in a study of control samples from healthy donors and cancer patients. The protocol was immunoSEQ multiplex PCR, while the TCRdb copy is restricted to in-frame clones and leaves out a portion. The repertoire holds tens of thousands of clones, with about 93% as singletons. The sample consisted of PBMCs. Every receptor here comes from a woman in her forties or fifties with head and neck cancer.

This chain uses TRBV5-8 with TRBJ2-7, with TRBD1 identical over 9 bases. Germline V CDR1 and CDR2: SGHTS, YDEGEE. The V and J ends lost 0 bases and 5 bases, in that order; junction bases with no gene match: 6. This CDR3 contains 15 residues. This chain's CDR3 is CASSLGGQGWNEQYF. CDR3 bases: TGTGCCAGCAGCTTGGGGGGACAGGGATGGAACGAGCAGTACTTC.

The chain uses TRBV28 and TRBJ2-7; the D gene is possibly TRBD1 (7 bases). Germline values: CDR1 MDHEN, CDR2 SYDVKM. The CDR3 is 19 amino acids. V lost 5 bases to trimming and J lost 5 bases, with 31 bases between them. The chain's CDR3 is CASSPPGQWGRDSRDEQYF. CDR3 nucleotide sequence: TGTGCCAGCAGTCCTCCGGGACAGTGGGGTAGGGACTCACGGGACGAGCAGTACTTC. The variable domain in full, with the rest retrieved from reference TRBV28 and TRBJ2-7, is DVKVTQSSRYLVKRTGEKVFLECVQDMDHENMFWYRQDPGLGLRLIYFSYDVKMKEKGDIPEGYSVSREKKERFSLILESASTNQTSMYLCASSPPGQWGRDSRDEQYFGPGTRLTVT.

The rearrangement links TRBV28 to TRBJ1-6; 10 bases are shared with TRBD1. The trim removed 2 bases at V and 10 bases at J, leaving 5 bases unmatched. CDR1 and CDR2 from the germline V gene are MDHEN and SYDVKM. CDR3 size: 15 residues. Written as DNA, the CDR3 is TGTGCCAGCAGTTTAGGGGGACAGGGGTTATCACCCCTCCACTTT. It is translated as CASSLGGQGLSPLHF.

The CDR3 here is CASSVESGTGYNEQFF. CDR3 coding DNA: TGTGCCAGCAGCGTAGAATCCGGGACAGGGTACAATGAGCAGTTCTTC. The chain carries TRBV9 and TRBJ2-1, with 9 positions matching TRBD1. Trimming removed 0 bases from V and 4 bases from J; junction bases left unmatched: 5. From germline, CDR1 is SGDLS and CDR2 YYNGEE. CDR3 size: 16 residues.

CDR3: CASSLLAGDHYNEQFF. Written as DNA, the CDR3 is TGTGCCAGCAGTTTACTAGCGGGAGACCATTACAATGAGCAGTTCTTC. V is TRBV27 and J is TRBJ2-1; TRBD2 matches at 10 bases. After removal of 2 bases from V and 4 bases from J, the junction contained 5 bases not matched to a gene. The CDR3 covers 16 residues. Germline V gene data show CDR1 as MNHEY and CDR2 as SMNVEV (reference sequence).

CDR3 sequence reads: CASTPLSGYGYTF. DNA of the CDR3: TGTGCCAGCACCCCCCTTAGCGGCTATGGCTACACCTTC. The gene calls are TRBV7-2 and TRBJ1-2; no firm D call. The CDR3 consists of 13 residues. Per germline, CDR1 SGHTA and CDR2 FQGNSA. V gave up 7 bases and J gave up 4 bases, with 13 bases separating them.

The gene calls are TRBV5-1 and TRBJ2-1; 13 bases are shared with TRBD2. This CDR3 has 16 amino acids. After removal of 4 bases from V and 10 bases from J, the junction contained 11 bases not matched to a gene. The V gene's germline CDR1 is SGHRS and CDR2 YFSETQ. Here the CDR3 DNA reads TGCGCCAGCAGCCTCGCGACTAGCGGGGGGTCGGAAGAGCAGTTCTTC. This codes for CASSLATSGGSEEQFF.

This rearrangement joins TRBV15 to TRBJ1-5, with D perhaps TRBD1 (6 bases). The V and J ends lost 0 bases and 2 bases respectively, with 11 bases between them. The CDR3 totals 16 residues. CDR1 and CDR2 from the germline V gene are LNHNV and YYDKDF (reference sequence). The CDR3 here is CATSRDPGAGNQPQHF. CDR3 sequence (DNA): TGTGCCACCAGCAGAGACCCGGGGGCAGGCAATCAGCCCCAGCATTTT.

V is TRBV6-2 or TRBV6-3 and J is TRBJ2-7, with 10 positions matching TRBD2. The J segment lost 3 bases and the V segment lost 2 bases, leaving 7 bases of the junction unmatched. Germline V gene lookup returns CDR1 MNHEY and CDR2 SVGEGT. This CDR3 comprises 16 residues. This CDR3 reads CASSYGQREGHYEQYF. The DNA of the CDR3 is TGTGCCAGCAGTTACGGGCAGCGGGAGGGCCACTACGAGCAGTACTTC.

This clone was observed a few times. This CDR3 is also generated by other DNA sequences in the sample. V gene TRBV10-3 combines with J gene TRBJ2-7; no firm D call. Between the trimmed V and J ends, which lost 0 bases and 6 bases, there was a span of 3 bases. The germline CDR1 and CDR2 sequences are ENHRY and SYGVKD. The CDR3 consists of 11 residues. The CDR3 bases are TGTGCCATCAGTGAGTCTGCCGAGCAGTACTTC. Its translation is CAISESAEQYF.

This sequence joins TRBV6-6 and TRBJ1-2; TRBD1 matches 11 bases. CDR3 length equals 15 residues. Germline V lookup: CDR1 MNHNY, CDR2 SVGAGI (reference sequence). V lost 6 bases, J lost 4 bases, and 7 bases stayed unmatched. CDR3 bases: TGTGCCAGCAGGGCGGGACAGGGGGACACCTATGGCTACACCTTC. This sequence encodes CASRAGQGDTYGYTF.

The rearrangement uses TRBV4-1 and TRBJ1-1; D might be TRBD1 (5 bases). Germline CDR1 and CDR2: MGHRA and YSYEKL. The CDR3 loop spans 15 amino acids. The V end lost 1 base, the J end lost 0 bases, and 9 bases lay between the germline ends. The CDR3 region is CASSQAGTLNTEAFF. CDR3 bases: TGCGCCAGCAGCCAAGCTGGGACGTTGAACACTGAAGCTTTCTTT.

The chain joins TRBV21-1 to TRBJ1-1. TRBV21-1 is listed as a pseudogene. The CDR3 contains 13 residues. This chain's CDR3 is CASSKARNTEAFF. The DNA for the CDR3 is TGTGCCAGCAGCAAAGCGAGGAACACTGAAGCTTTCTTT.

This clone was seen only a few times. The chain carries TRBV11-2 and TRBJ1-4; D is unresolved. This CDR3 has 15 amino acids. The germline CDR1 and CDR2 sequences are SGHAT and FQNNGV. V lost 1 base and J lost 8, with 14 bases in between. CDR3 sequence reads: CASSLGTLVGEKLFF. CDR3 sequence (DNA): TGTGCCAGCAGCTTAGGAACGTTAGTGGGCGAAAAACTGTTTTTT. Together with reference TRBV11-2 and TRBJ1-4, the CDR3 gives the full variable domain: EAGVAQSPRYKIIEKRQSVAFWCNPISGHATLYWYQQILGQGPKLLIQFQNNGVVDDSQLPKDRFSAERLKGVDSTLKIQPAKLEDSAVYLCASSLGTLVGEKLFFGSGTQLSVL.

CDR3 DNA: TGTGCCAGCAGCCAAGATTTAAGGGGGCGGAACACTGAAGCTTTCTTT. It translates to CASSQDLRGRNTEAFF. The chain carries TRBV3-1 (or the pseudogene TRBV3-2) and TRBJ1-1; 7 nucleotides align to TRBD1. The CDR3 has 16 residues. J gave up 1 base and V 0 bases, and 5 bases lay outside the gene matches. CDR1 and CDR2 from the germline V gene are LGHDT and YNNKEL (reference sequence).